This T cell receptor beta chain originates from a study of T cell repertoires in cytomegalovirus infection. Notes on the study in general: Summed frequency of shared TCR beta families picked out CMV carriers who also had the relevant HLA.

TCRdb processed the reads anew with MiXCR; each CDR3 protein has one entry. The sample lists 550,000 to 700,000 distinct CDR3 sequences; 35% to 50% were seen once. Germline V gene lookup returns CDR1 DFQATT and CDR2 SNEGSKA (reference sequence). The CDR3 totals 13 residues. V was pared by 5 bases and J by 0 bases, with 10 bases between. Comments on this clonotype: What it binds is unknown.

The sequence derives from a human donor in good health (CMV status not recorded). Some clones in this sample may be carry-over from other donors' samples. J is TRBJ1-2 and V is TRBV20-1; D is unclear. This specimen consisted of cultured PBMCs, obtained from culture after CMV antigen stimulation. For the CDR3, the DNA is TGCAGTGCTGGAGGGAGGGCTAACTATGGCTACACCTTC. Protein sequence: CSAGGRANYGYTF.